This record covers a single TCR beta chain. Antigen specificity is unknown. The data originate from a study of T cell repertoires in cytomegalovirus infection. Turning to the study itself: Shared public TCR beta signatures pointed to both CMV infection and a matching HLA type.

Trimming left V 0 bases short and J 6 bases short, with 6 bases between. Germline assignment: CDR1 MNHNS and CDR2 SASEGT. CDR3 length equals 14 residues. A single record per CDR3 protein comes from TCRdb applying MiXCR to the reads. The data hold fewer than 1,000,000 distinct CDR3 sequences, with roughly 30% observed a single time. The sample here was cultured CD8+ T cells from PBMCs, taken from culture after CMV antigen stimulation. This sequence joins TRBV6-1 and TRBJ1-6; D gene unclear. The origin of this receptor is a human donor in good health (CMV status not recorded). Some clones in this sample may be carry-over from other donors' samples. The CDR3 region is CASSEARFNSPLHF. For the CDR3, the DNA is TGTGCCAGCAGTGAAGCGAGGTTTAATTCACCCCTCCACTTT.